The T cell receptor (beta chain) described here comes from a study of blood T cell repertoires in COVID-19. Study context: Specimens from acute and convalescent COVID-19 originated in the United States, Italy and Spain.

The V gene lost 6 bases and the J gene lost 5 bases, with 11 bases spanning the gap. This CDR3 spans 12 amino acids. Germline-derived CDR1 and CDR2 are GTSNPN and SVGIG (reference sequence). Original processing notes: Estimated nucleated cell counts came from reference gene primer amplification. Libraries were prepared by immunoSEQ multiplex PCR; TCRdb keeps only in-frame clonotypes and omits some of them. V and J calls and clone size are given by that table; D and trimming were obtained from the DNA. The data show about 130,000 clones, 88% seen once. Only one count was recorded for this clone. This TCR was recovered from a man aged 50-60 years with acute or convalescent COVID-19. The rearrangement joins TRBV30 to TRBJ1-5; the D gene is possibly TRBD1 (6 bases). Sequencing used peripheral blood. This CDR3 reads CACGGGYQPQHF. DNA of the CDR3: TGTGCCTGCGGGGGGGGCTATCAGCCCCAGCATTTT.